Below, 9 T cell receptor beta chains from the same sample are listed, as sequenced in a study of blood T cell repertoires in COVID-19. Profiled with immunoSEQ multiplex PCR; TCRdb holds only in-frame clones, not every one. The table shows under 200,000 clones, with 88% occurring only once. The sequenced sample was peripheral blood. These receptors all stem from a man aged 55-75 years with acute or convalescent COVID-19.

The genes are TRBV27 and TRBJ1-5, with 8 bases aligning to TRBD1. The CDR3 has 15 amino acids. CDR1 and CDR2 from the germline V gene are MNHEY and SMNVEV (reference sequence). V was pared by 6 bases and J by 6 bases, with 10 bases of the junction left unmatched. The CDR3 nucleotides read TGTGCCAGCAGCTCCAGGGGGCTAGGGGGTCAGCCCCAGCATTTT. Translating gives CASSSRGLGGQPQHF.

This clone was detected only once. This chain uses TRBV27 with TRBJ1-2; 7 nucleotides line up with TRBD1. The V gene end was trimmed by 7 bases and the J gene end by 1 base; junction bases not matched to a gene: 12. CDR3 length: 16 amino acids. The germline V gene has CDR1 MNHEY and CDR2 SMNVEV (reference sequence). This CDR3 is CASTRLRGQVNYGYTF. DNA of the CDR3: TGTGCCAGCACCAGATTGAGGGGGCAGGTTAACTATGGCTACACCTTC.

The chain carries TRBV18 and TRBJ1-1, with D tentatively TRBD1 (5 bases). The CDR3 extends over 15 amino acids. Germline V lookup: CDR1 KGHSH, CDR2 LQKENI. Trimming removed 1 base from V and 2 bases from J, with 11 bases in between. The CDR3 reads CASSPQAGINTEAFF. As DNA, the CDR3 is TGTGCCAGCTCACCACAGGCAGGGATTAACACTGAAGCTTTCTTT.

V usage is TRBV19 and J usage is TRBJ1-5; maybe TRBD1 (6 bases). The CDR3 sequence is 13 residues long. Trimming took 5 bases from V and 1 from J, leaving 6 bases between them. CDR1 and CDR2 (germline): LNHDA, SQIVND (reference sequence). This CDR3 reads CASSGQSNQPQHF. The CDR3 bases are TGTGCCAGTAGTGGACAGAGCAATCAGCCCCAGCATTTT.

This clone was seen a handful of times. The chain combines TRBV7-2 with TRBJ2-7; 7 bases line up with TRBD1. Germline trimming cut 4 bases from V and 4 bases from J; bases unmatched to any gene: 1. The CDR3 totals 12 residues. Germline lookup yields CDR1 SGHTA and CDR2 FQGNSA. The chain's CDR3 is CASSSGQYEQYF. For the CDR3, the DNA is TGTGCCAGCAGCTCGGGACAGTACGAGCAGTACTTC. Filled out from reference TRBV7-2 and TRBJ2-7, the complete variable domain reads GAGVSQSPSNKVTEKGKDVELRCDPISGHTALYWYRQSLGQGLEFLIYFQGNSAPDKSGLPSDRFSAERTGGSVSTLTIQRTQQEDSAVYLCASSSGQYEQYFGPGTRLTVT.

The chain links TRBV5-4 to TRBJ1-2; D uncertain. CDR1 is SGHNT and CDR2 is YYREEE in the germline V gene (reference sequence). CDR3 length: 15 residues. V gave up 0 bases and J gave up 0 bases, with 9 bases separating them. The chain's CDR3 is CASSLGSHSNYGYTF. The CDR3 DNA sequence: TGTGCCAGCAGCTTGGGTAGCCATTCTAACTATGGCTACACCTTC.

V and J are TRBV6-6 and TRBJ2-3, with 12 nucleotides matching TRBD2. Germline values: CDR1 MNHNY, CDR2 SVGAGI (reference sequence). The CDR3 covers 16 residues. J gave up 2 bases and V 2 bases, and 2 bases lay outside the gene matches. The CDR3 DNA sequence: TGTGCCAGCAGTTACGGACTAGCGGGGAACACAGATACGCAGTATTTT. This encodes CASSYGLAGNTDTQYF.

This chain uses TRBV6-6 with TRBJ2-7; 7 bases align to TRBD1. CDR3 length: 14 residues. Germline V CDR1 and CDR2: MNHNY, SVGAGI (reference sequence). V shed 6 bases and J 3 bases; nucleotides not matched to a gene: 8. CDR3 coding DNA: TGTGCCAGCAGGGCCTACCGGGACAGCTACGAGCAGTACTTC. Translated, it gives CASRAYRDSYEQYF.

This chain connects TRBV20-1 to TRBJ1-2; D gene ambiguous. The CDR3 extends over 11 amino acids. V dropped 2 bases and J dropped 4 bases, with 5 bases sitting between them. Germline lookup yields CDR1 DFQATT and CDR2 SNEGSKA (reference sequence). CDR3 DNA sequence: TGCAGTGCTAGAAACATCTATGGCTACACCTTC. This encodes CSARNIYGYTF.